The 23 T cell receptor beta chains reported below all come from one sample, sequenced in a study of cytomegalovirus exposure and HLA in healthy donors. PCR employed 60 Vbeta and 13 Jbeta primers. Sequencing was performed with immunoSEQ multiplex PCR; in TCRdb, only in-frame clones are kept and a portion is missing. The repertoire holds 140,000 to 150,000 clones, about 71% seen once, with under 2.5% in the top ten. Sequenced material: PBMCs. These receptors all stem from a woman aged 60-75 years in good health and CMV-seropositive.

This chain uses TRBV5-6 with TRBJ1-2, with 8 positions matching TRBD1. Germline V CDR1 and CDR2: SGHDT, YYEEEE. Losses at the gene ends were 0 bases for V and 4 bases for J; bases not matched to a gene: 5. The length of the CDR3 is 15 residues. This CDR3 reads CASSLGTGLSYGYTF. In nucleotides, the CDR3 is TGTGCCAGCAGCTTGGGGACAGGGCTGAGCTATGGCTACACCTTC.

There are a few counts of this clone. J is TRBJ1-4 and V is TRBV5-6, with a weak D call TRBD1 (6 bases). Germline V gives CDR1 SGHDT, CDR2 YYEEEE. This CDR3 region has 15 residues. V was clipped by 1 base and J by 2 bases, with 9 bases between them. The CDR3 DNA is TGTGCCAGCAGCTTGACAGGGCGCACTAATGAAAAACTGTTTTTT. This encodes CASSLTGRTNEKLFF.

The V call is TRBV5-4, the J call TRBJ2-3; 13 bases map to TRBD2. The germline V gene has CDR1 SGHNT and CDR2 YYREEE (reference sequence). The CDR3 extends over 19 amino acids. The ends lost 4 bases at V and 0 bases at J; junction bases unmatched: 11. CDR3 sequence: CASSPPGLAGKGSTDTQYF. The CDR3 DNA reads as TGTGCCAGCAGCCCCCCGGGACTAGCGGGAAAGGGGAGCACAGATACGCAGTATTTT.

This chain uses TRBV2 with TRBJ2-7; tentatively, D is TRBD2 (6 bases). This CDR3 region has 13 residues. V was shortened by 6 bases and J by 6 bases, with 15 bases between the two germline ends. Germline V gene data show CDR1 as SNHLY and CDR2 as FYNNEI. The CDR3: CASRAGRSGEQYF. In DNA, the CDR3 is TGTGCCAGCAGGGCCGGGAGATCAGGCGAGCAGTACTTC.

The chain employs TRBV28 and TRBJ2-3; D unresolved. The CDR3 has 16 residues. Trimming shortened V by 7 bases and J by 2 bases, and 19 bases separated the two germline ends. Germline V gene data show CDR1 as MDHEN and CDR2 as SYDVKM. The DNA of the CDR3 is TGTGCCAGCAACGGTCGTCGCCCGGTATTCACAGATACGCAGTATTTT. Amino acids: CASNGRRPVFTDTQYF.

The chain has TRBV27 and TRBJ1-1; 7 bases map to TRBD1. Unmatched junction bases numbered 7, after V lost 5 bases and J lost 4 bases. The CDR3 spans 14 residues. The germline gives CDR1 MNHEY, CDR2 SMNVEV (reference sequence). CDR3 sequence reads: CASSLTGTTTEAFF. The CDR3 DNA reads TGTGCCAGCAGTCTGACAGGGACGACCACTGAAGCTTTCTTT.

The chain links TRBV2 to TRBJ2-3; D possibly corresponds to TRBD2 (6 bases). CDR3 length equals 13 residues. Per the germline V gene, CDR1 is SNHLY and CDR2 is FYNNEI. Trimming took off 7 bases at V and 5 bases at J, with 13 bases between the two ends. The DNA for the CDR3 is TGTGCCAGCACCTTCGGGGGTGGAGATACGCAGTATTTT. Its translation: CASTFGGGDTQYF.

V and J are TRBV29-1 and TRBJ2-1; D is perhaps TRBD2 (6 bases). Germline-derived CDR1 and CDR2 are SQVTM and ANQGSEA. There are 11 residues in the CDR3. The germline V and J ends were trimmed by 7 bases and 4 bases, with 8 bases remaining between them. In DNA form, the CDR3 reads TGCAGCGGACTAGTTTACAATGAGCAGTTCTTC. This encodes CSGLVYNEQFF.

The chain recombines TRBV6-5 with TRBJ1-2, with 8 bases lining up with TRBD1. This CDR3 has 16 amino acids. With 2 bases clipped from V and 0 bases from J, the junction kept 5 bases outside the gene matches. Germline V gives CDR1 MNHEY, CDR2 SVGAGI. CDR3 nucleotide sequence: TGTGCCAGCAGTTACCTCCGGACAGGGTCTAACTATGGCTACACCTTC. This codes for CASSYLRTGSNYGYTF.

In nucleotides, the CDR3 is TGTGCCAGTAGTCACAGGGAAGGCAATCAGCCCCAGCATTTT. Residues: CASSHREGNQPQHF. The chain recombines TRBV19 with TRBJ1-5; D is perhaps TRBD1 (6 bases). Germline lookup yields CDR1 LNHDA and CDR2 SQIVND (reference sequence). Trimming stripped 5 bases from V and 2 bases from J, with 10 bases between. CDR3 length equals 14 residues.

This rearrangement joins TRBV9 to TRBJ2-5; 9 nucleotides agree with TRBD1. V lost 0 bases to trimming and J lost 5 bases; unmatched junction nucleotides: 5. Germline lookup yields CDR1 SGDLS and CDR2 YYNGEE. CDR3 length: 15 amino acids. The CDR3 nucleotides read TGTGCCAGCAGCGTAGAGGGGACAGGGAGGGAGACCCAGTACTTC. Translating it yields CASSVEGTGRETQYF.

This clone has more than one count but fewer than ten. The chain joins TRBV10-1 to TRBJ1-1, with TRBD1 matching over 7 bases. Germline loops: CDR1 WNHNN, CDR2 SYGVQD (reference sequence). The CDR3 spans 13 residues. Trimming took 6 bases from V and 0 from J; bases not matched to a gene: 1. The CDR3 DNA follows: TGCGCCAGCAGGGGACAGCTGAACACTGAAGCTTTCTTT. It is translated as CASRGQLNTEAFF.

The chain uses TRBV7-9 and TRBJ2-7; D may be TRBD2 (5 bases). This CDR3 region has 12 residues. The germline V gene has CDR1 SEHNR and CDR2 FQNEAQ (reference sequence). V lost 7 bases and J lost 3, with 10 bases in between. The CDR3 loop reads CASTDYNYEQYF. The CDR3, as DNA: TGTGCCAGCACCGACTACAACTACGAGCAGTACTTC. Using reference TRBV7-9 and TRBJ2-7 for the parts outside the CDR3, the full variable domain is DTGVSQNPRHKITKRGQNVTFRCDPISEHNRLYWYRQTLGQGPEFLTYFQNEAQLEKSRLLSDRFSAERPKGSFSTLEIQRTEQGDSAMYLCASTDYNYEQYFGPGTRLTVT.

The chain recombines TRBV30 with TRBJ1-1; D might be TRBD1 (5 bases). The CDR3 runs 15 residues. The germline CDR1 and CDR2 sequences are GTSNPN and SVGIG (reference sequence). Trimming shortened V by 0 bases and J by 3 bases, and 14 bases separated the two germline ends. Here the CDR3 reads CAWSVPAGWYTEAFF. The CDR3 DNA follows: TGTGCCTGGAGTGTACCCGCAGGGTGGTACACTGAAGCTTTCTTT.

This clone was seen more than once but under ten times. The chain joins TRBV9 to TRBJ1-4; D perhaps matches TRBD1 (5 bases). CDR3 length: 18 amino acids. The V gene's germline CDR1 is SGDLS and CDR2 YYNGEE. V was cut by 0 bases and J by 5 bases, with 20 bases left in between. The chain's CDR3 is CASSVGPLFQGMNEKLFF. CDR3 in DNA: TGTGCCAGCAGCGTAGGCCCACTTTTTCAGGGAATGAATGAAAAACTGTTTTTT.

The V gene is TRBV29-1, the J gene TRBJ2-2; D unresolved. The CDR3 spans 12 residues. CDR1 is SQVTM, CDR2 ANQGSEA, per germline. V was cut by 2 bases and J by 2 bases, with 3 bases left in between. The CDR3 region has the DNA TGCAGCGTTGAACAAAACACCGGGGAGCTGTTTTTT. Its translation: CSVEQNTGELFF.

This clone was observed a handful of times. The chain has TRBV6-5 and TRBJ1-1; 8 bases line up with TRBD1. The germline gives CDR1 MNHEY, CDR2 SVGAGI. There are 15 residues in the CDR3. The junction had 4 bases not matched to a gene; V was cut back by 4 bases and J by 0 bases. CDR3 DNA sequence: TGTGCCAGCAGTTCTTGGACAGGGATGAACACTGAAGCTTTCTTT. It codes for CASSSWTGMNTEAFF.

The chain uses TRBV5-1 and TRBJ1-1; D ambiguous. Germline values: CDR1 SGHRS, CDR2 YFSETQ. Trimming removed 5 bases at V and 0 bases at J, with 8 bases between. The CDR3 totals 13 residues. CDR3 nucleotide sequence: TGCGCCAGCAGACGAGGCGTGAACACTGAAGCTTTCTTT. Its translation: CASRRGVNTEAFF.

The V call is TRBV6-1, the J call TRBJ1-3; maybe TRBD1 (5 bases). V dropped 6 bases and J dropped 1 base, with 10 bases sitting between them. The V gene's germline CDR1 is MNHNS and CDR2 SASEGT. This CDR3 is 14 amino acids long. The CDR3 nucleotides are TGTGCCAGCAGCCCCCAGGGTTCTGGAAACACCATATATTTT. Translation gives CASSPQGSGNTIYF.

The chain joins TRBV6-1 to TRBJ1-5; 11 positions agree with TRBD1. The CDR3 is made up of 15 amino acids. Germline trimming cut 4 bases from V and 7 bases from J; bases unmatched to any gene: 6. Germline loops: CDR1 MNHNS, CDR2 SASEGT. For the CDR3, the DNA is TGTGCCAGCAGTGTTCGGGACAGGGGGGCCCAGCCCCAGCATTTT. Amino acid sequence: CASSVRDRGAQPQHF.

In DNA form, the CDR3 reads TGTGCCTGGGCGCTAGCGGGGGGGGGCTACAATGAGCAGTTCTTC. It is translated as CAWALAGGGYNEQFF. The chain couples TRBV30 to TRBJ2-1; TRBD2 matches at 12 bases. J lost 3 bases, V lost 5 bases, and 5 bases had no gene match. Germline V gene data show CDR1 as GTSNPN and CDR2 as SVGIG (reference sequence). CDR3 size: 15 residues.

J is TRBJ2-1 and V is TRBV7-9, with D maybe TRBD1 (6 bases). CDR1 SEHNR and CDR2 FQNEAQ come from the germline V gene (reference sequence). V lost 3 bases to trimming and J lost 6 bases, with 12 bases between them. CDR3 length equals 14 residues. The CDR3, as DNA: TGTGCCAGCAGCTTCCCACAGGGTCTCAATGAGCAGTTCTTC. It encodes CASSFPQGLNEQFF.

This rearrangement joins TRBV5-1 to TRBJ2-3; D uncertain. V gave up 2 bases and J gave up 0 bases, with 7 bases separating them. The CDR3 runs 14 residues. Germline-derived CDR1 and CDR2 are SGHRS and YFSETQ. The CDR3 DNA is TGCGCCAGCAGCTTAACGCGTAGCACAGATACGCAGTATTTT. This codes for CASSLTRSTDTQYF. Full variable domain (rest looked up from reference TRBV5-1 and TRBJ2-3): KAGVTQTPRYLIKTRGQQVTLSCSPISGHRSVSWYQQTPGQGLQFLFEYFSETQRNKGNFPGRFSGRQFSNSRSEMNVSTLELGDSALYLCASSLTRSTDTQYFGPGTRLTVL.